This T cell receptor (beta chain) was recorded in a study of regulatory T cells in long-lasting Graves disease. Study as a whole: The study counted Graves' disease as persistent given over 5 years of antithyroid drugs and positive TSH receptor antibodies.

As regards this clonotype: Its target is unknown.

According to the study, TCR beta libraries were built with iRepertoire HTBI primers and CDR3-region Arm-PCR. Original data processing: Throughout the samples, researchers identified roughly 59 TRBV and approximately 15 TRBJ segments. One entry per CDR3 protein, called by TCRdb with MiXCR from the multiplex PCR reads. The authors' filters were not applied to this entry. The sample gives around 300,000 distinct CDR3 sequences, around 20% of which show up once; roughly three fifths is in the top ten. Described time point: persistent/refractory GD, antithyroid drugs over 5 years with positive TRAb. RNA isolated from PBMCs was used to make the TCR library. The germline V gene encodes CDR1 SGHAT and CDR2 FQNNGV. The germline V and J ends were trimmed by 7 bases and 7 bases, with 17 bases remaining between them. This CDR3 has 14 residues. Study results and limitations: Under persistent disease, TRBV28, TRBJ1-2 and TRBJ2-5 were used preferentially.

This sample comprised peripheral blood mononuclear cells (PBMCs), obtained when the disease was refractory, from a patient treated with antithyroid drugs. The V gene is TRBV11-2, the J gene TRBJ2-1; a weak D match, TRBD2 (6 bases). This receptor was obtained from a female donor with Graves disease. The CDR3 here is CASTGGDDFNEQFF. The DNA of the CDR3 is TGTGCCAGCACCGGGGGAGACGACTTTAATGAGCAGTTCTTC.